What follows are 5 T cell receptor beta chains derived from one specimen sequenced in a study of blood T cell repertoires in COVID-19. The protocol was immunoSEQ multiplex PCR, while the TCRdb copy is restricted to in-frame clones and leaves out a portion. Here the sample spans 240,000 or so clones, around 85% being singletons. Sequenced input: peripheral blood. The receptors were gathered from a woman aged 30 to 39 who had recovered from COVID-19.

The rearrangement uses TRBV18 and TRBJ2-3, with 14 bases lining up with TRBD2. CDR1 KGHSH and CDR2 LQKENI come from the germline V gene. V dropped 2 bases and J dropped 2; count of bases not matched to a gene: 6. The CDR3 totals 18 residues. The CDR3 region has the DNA TGTGCCAGCTCACCAAAAGGACTAGCGGGGGGTACCACAGATACGCAGTATTTT. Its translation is CASSPKGLAGGTTDTQYF.

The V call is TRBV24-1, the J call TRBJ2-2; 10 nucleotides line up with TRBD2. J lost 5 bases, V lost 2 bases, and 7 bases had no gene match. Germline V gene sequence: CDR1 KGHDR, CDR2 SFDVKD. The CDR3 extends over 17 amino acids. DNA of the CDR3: TGTGCCACCAGTGATTCCGGGACTAGCGACGTTACCGGGGAGCTGTTTTTT. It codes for CATSDSGTSDVTGELFF.

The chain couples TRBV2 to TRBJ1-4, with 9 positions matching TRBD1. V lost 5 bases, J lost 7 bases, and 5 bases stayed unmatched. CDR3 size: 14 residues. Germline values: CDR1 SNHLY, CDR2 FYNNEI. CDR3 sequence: CASSQDRGTEKLFF. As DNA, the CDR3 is TGTGCCAGCAGTCAGGACAGGGGCACTGAAAAACTGTTTTTT. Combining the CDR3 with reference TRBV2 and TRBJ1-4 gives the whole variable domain EPEVTQTPSHQVTQMGQEVILRCVPISNHLYFYWYRQILGQKVEFLVSFYNNEISEKSEIFDDQFSVERPDGSNFTLKIRSTKLEDSAMYFCASSQDRGTEKLFFGSGTQLSVL.

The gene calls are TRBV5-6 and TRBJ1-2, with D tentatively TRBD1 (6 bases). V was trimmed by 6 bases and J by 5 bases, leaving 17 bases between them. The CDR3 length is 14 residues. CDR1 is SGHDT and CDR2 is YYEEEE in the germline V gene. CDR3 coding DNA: TGTGCCAGCACTCCTCGCGGGGGCATATATGGCTACACCTTC. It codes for CASTPRGGIYGYTF. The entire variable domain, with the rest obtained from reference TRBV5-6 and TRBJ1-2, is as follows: DAGVTQSPTHLIKTRGQQVTLRCSPKSGHDTVSWYQQALGQGPQFIFQYYEEEERQRGNFPDRFSGHQFPNYSSELNVNALLLGDSALYLCASTPRGGIYGYTFGSGTRLTVV.

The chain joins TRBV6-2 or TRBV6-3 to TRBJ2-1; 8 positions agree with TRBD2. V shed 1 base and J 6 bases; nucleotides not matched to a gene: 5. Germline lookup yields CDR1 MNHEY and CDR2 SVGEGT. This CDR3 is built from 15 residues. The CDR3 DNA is TGTGCCAGCAGTTACTTGGCGGGGGGCTTCAATGAGCAGTTCTTC. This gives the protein CASSYLAGGFNEQFF.